This TCR beta chain was found in a study of Graves' ophthalmopathy and Graves' hyperthyroidism. Study results and limitations: A 13-signature model separated ophthalmopathy from stable hyperthyroidism, reaching approximately 88% sensitivity and about 81% specificity cross-validated. Forecasting of ophthalmopathy progression by the model achieved about 71% sensitivity and approximately 72% specificity. The blood repertoire also included most expanded thyroid clonotypes above 0.001 frequency.

Comment on this clonotype: Its antigen is undetermined.

Germline V CDR1 and CDR2: LNHNV, YYDKDF (reference sequence). The CDR3 loop spans 15 amino acids. The ends lost 3 bases at V and 2 bases at J; junction bases unmatched: 3. Amplification of TCR beta CDR3 regions used RNA transcripts. RT-PCR was first run with HTBI primers, then multiplex PCR in a second round. MiXCR was run by TCRdb on the multiplex PCR reads, yielding one entry per CDR3 protein. The data show roughly 1.1 million distinct CDR3 sequences, about two fifths seen once. The chain combines TRBV15 with TRBJ2-5; 10 nucleotides align to TRBD2. The sequenced sample was peripheral blood or thyroid tissue (not recorded which). This sequence was found in an adult man with Graves' hyperthyroidism. CDR3 in DNA: TGTGCCACCAGCAGCGGACTAGCGGAGCAAGAGACCCAGTACTTC. Protein: CATSSGLAEQETQYF.